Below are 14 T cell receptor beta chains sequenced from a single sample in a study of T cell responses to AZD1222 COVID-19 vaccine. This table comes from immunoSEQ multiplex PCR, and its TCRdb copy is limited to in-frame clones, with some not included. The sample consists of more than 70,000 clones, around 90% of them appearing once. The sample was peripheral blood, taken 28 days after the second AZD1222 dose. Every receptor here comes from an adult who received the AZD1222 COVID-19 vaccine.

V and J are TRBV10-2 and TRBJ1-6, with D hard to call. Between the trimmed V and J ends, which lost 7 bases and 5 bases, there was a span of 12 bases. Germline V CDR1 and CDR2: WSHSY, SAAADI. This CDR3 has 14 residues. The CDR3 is CASTDGLNNSPLHF. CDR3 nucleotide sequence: TGCGCCAGCACCGACGGGCTCAATAATTCACCCCTCCACTTT.

As DNA, the CDR3 is TGTGCCAGCAGGAGAAAAGGACTTAACTATGGCTACACCTTC. The encoded protein is CASRRKGLNYGYTF. The gene calls are TRBV6-5 and TRBJ1-2; D uncertain. The V gene lost 6 bases and the J gene lost 1 base, with 12 bases spanning the gap. The CDR3 covers 14 residues. Per the germline V gene, CDR1 is MNHEY and CDR2 is SVGAGI.

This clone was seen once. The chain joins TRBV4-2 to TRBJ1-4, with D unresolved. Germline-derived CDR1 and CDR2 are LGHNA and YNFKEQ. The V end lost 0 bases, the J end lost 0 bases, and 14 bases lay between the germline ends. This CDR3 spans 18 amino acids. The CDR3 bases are TGTGCCAGCAGCCAAGATCTCATGCAGCTTGCAACTAATGAAAAACTGTTTTTT. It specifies CASSQDLMQLATNEKLFF.

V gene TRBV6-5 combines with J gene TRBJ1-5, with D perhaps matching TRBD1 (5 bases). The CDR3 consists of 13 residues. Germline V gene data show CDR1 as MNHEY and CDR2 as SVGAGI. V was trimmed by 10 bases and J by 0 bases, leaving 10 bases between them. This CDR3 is CATRGDSNQPQHF. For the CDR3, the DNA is TGTGCCACCCGAGGGGATAGCAATCAGCCCCAGCATTTT.

The CDR3 is CATSRELVGTDTQYF. For the CDR3, the DNA is TGTGCCACCAGCAGGGAGCTTGTAGGCACAGATACGCAGTATTTT. The chain joins TRBV15 to TRBJ2-3; unclear D gene. V lost 3 bases and J lost 1, with 11 bases in between. The CDR3 is 15 residues long. Germline CDR1 is LNHNV and CDR2 is YYDKDF (reference sequence).

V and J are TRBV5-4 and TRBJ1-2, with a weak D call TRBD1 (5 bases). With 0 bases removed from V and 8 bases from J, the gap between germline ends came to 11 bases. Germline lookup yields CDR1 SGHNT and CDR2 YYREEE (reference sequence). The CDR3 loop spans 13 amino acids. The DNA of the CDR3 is TGTGCCAGCAGCTTGGTCGGGGGGAAAGGCTACACCTTC. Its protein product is CASSLVGGKGYTF.

CDR3 region: CASSASTGFSSYEQYF. CDR3 nucleotide sequence: TGCGCCAGCAGCGCCAGCACTGGCTTCAGCTCCTACGAGCAGTACTTC. The chain uses TRBV5-1 and TRBJ2-7; no clear D gene. Germline V lookup: CDR1 SGHRS, CDR2 YFSETQ. The CDR3 totals 16 residues. Trimming cost V 4 bases and J 0 bases, with 17 bases left between them. Based on the CDR3 plus reference TRBV5-1 and TRBJ2-7, the full variable domain is KAGVTQTPRYLIKTRGQQVTLSCSPISGHRSVSWYQQTPGQGLQFLFEYFSETQRNKGNFPGRFSGRQFSNSRSEMNVSTLELGDSALYLCASSASTGFSSYEQYFGPGTRLTVT.

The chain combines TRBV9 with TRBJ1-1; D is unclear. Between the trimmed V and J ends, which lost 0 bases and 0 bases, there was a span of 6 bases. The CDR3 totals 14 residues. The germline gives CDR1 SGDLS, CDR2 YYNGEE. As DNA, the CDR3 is TGTGCCAGCAGCGTAGGTCCAGTGAACACTGAAGCTTTCTTT. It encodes CASSVGPVNTEAFF.

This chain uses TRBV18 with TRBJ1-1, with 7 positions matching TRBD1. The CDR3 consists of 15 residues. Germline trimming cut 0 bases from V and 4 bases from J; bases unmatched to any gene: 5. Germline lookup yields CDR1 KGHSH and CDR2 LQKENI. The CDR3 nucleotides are TGTGCCAGCTCACCACCGAAAGGGGGCATCACTGAAGCTTTCTTT. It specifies CASSPPKGGITEAFF. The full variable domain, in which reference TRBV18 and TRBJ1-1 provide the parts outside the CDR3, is NAGVMQNPRHLVRRRGQEARLRCSPMKGHSHVYWYRQLPEEGLKFMVYLQKENIIDESGMPKERFSAEFPKEGPSILRIQQVVRGDSAAYFCASSPPKGGITEAFFGQGTRLTVV.

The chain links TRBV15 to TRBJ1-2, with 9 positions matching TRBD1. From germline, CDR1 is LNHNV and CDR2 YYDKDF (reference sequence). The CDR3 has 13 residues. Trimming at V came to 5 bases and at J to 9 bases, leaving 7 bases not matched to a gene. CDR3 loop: CATSRDRAGRYTF. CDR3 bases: TGTGCCACCAGCCGGGACAGGGCGGGACGCTACACCTTC.

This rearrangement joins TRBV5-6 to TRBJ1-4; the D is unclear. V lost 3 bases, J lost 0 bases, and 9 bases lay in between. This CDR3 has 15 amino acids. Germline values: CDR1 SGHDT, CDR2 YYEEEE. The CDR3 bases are TGTGCCAGCAGCTCTGACACCTCAACTAATGAAAAACTGTTTTTT. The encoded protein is CASSSDTSTNEKLFF.

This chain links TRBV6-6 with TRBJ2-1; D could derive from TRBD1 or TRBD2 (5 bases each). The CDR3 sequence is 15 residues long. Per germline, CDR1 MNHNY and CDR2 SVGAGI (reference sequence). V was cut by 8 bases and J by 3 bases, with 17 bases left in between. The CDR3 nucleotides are TGTGCCAGCTACTTTGGGGGTAGCCTCTACAATGAGCAGTTCTTC. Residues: CASYFGGSLYNEQFF.

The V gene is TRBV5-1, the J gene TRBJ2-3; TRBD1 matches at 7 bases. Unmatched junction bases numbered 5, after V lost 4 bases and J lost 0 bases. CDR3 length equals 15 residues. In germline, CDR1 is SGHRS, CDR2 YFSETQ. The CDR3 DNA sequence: TGCGCCAGCAGCATAACGGGACAGAGCACAGATACGCAGTATTTT. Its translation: CASSITGQSTDTQYF.

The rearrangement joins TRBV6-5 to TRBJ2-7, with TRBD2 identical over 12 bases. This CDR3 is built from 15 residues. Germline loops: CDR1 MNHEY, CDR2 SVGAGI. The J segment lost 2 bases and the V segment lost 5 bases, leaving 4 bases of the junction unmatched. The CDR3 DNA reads TGTGCCAGCAGTCACAGACTAGCGGGGGCCTACGAGCAGTACTTC. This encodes CASSHRLAGAYEQYF.